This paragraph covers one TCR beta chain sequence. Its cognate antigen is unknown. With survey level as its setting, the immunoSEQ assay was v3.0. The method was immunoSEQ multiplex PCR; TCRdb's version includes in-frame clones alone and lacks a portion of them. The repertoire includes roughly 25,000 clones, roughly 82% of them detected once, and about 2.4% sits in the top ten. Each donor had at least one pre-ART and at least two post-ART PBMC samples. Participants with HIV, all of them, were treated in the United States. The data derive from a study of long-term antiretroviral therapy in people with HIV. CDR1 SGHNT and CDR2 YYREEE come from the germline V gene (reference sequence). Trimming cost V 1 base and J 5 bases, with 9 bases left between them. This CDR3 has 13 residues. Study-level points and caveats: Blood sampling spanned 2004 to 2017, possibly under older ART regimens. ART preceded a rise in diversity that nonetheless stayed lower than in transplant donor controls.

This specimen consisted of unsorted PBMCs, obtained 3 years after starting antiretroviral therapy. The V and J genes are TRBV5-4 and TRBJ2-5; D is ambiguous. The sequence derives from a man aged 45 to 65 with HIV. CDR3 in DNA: TGTGCCAGCAGCTTGTGGGCGGTGGAGACCCAGTACTTC. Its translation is CASSLWAVETQYF.